These T cell receptor beta chains were read from a single sample in a study of vaccination effects on CD4 cells after COVID-19. These receptors are not linked to any known antigen. The repertoire was sequenced with immunoSEQ multiplex PCR; TCRdb's copy has only in-frame clones and lacks some. Here the sample spans tens of thousands of clones, around 67% being singletons. Sequenced material: CD4+ T cells from PBMCs cultured with SARS-CoV-2 spike peptides, taken before COVID-19 vaccination. The receptors were gathered from a human donor who received a COVID-19 vaccine. The CDR3 runs from the conserved cysteine through the conserved F or W. Fields, in order: CDR3 DNA, CDR3 protein, V gene, clone size, D gene, J gene. The D gene is left open where the match is weak. Clone size is given for some rows only: seen once, a few or many times, or a class if the clone is expanded.

CDR3nt: TGTGCCATCAGTGAGTCAGACTTGAGGTCCTCTGGAAACACCATATATTTT
CDR3aa: CAISESDLRSSGNTIYF
v_gene: TRBV10-3
abundance: few
d_gene: -
j_gene: TRBJ1-3

CDR3nt: TGTGCCAGCAGCTCTGTAGGACAGGGGAGAACTGAAGCTTTCTTT
CDR3aa: CASSSVGQGRTEAFF
v_gene: TRBV5-4
abundance: -
d_gene: TRBD1
j_gene: TRBJ1-1

CDR3nt: TGTGCCAGCAGCCCACAGGGGGTAAGCACAGATACGCAGTATTTT
CDR3aa: CASSPQGVSTDTQYF
v_gene: TRBV27
abundance: -
d_gene: TRBD1
j_gene: TRBJ2-3

CDR3nt: TGTGCCAGCAGTCCTTTTGGGGGCTCTGAAGCTTTCTTT
CDR3aa: CASSPFGGSEAFF
v_gene: TRBV28
abundance: -
d_gene: -
j_gene: TRBJ1-1

CDR3nt: TGTGCCAGCAGCGCAACAGGGTACGGGTGGGACATTCAGTACTTC
CDR3aa: CASSATGYGWDIQYF
v_gene: TRBV7-2
abundance: -
d_gene: -
j_gene: TRBJ2-4

CDR3nt: TGTGCCAGCAGGCGATCGACAGATAGCTATGGCTACACCTTC
CDR3aa: CASRRSTDSYGYTF
v_gene: TRBV6-5
abundance: -
d_gene: -
j_gene: TRBJ1-2

CDR3nt: TGTGCCACCAGTGATCCGAAAGCGGGAGTGGGGGGTCATGAGCAGTTCTTC
CDR3aa: CATSDPKAGVGGHEQFF
v_gene: TRBV24-1
abundance: once
d_gene: TRBD2
j_gene: TRBJ2-1

CDR3nt: TGTGCCAGTAGTATAGAGGAGACTAGGATCTTCGGTGGCTCCTACGAGCAGTACTTC
CDR3aa: CASSIEETRIFGGSYEQYF
v_gene: TRBV19
abundance: once
d_gene: -
j_gene: TRBJ2-7

CDR3nt: TGTGCCAGCAGCGTCGGGACGGAGGTCTTAGCAAGCTTC
CDR3aa: CASSVGTEVLASF
v_gene: TRBV5-4
abundance: -
d_gene: -
j_gene: TRBJ2-7

CDR3nt: TGTGCCAGCAGCCCCGCCGGGGACTTGGATTCACCCCTCCACTTT
CDR3aa: CASSPAGDLDSPLHF
v_gene: TRBV9
abundance: few
d_gene: -
j_gene: TRBJ1-6

CDR3nt: TGTGCCGCAACCCGGGGGGCCCCGAACACCGGGGAGCTGTTTTTT
CDR3aa: CAATRGAPNTGELFF
v_gene: TRBV6-5
abundance: -
d_gene: -
j_gene: TRBJ2-2

CDR3nt: TGTGCCAGCAGCTTAGTTCAGGGGGACTACGAGCAGTACTTC
CDR3aa: CASSLVQGDYEQYF
v_gene: TRBV7-2
abundance: -
d_gene: TRBD1
j_gene: TRBJ2-7

CDR3nt: TGTGCCAGCAGGTTTCGGGTAACTGGGAGTCAGCCCCAGCATTTT
CDR3aa: CASRFRVTGSQPQHF
v_gene: TRBV2
abundance: few
d_gene: -
j_gene: TRBJ1-5

CDR3nt: TGTGCCAGCAGTGAAGCAAGGGGGACTGAAGCTTTCTTT
CDR3aa: CASSEARGTEAFF
v_gene: TRBV6-1
abundance: -
d_gene: -
j_gene: TRBJ1-1

CDR3nt: TGTGCCAGCAGCGTAACAGGGGGCGTCGGTAATGAAAAACTGTTTTTT
CDR3aa: CASSVTGGVGNEKLFF
v_gene: TRBV5-4
abundance: -
d_gene: TRBD1
j_gene: TRBJ1-4

CDR3nt: TGTGCCAGCAGCTCGGGGTCCCTCGGCGGGGAGCTGTTTTTT
CDR3aa: CASSSGSLGGELFF
v_gene: TRBV7-9
abundance: -
d_gene: -
j_gene: TRBJ2-2

CDR3nt: TGTGCCAGCAGTTTGAACGGTCCACGGCAGCCCCAGCATTTT
CDR3aa: CASSLNGPRQPQHF
v_gene: TRBV27
abundance: -
d_gene: -
j_gene: TRBJ1-5

CDR3nt: TGTGCCAGCAGTGAAACCAGGGAAGGCGTTGAGCAGTTCTTC
CDR3aa: CASSETREGVEQFF
v_gene: TRBV2
abundance: once
d_gene: -
j_gene: TRBJ2-1

CDR3nt: TGCGCCAGCAGCTTGGTAGGGCCCGACACTGAAGCTTTCTTT
CDR3aa: CASSLVGPDTEAFF
v_gene: TRBV5-1
abundance: -
d_gene: -
j_gene: TRBJ1-1

CDR3nt: TGTGCCAGCAGCTCCCCCGCAGGGGGGACCGGGGAGCTGTTTTTT
CDR3aa: CASSSPAGGTGELFF
v_gene: TRBV5-4
abundance: -
d_gene: -
j_gene: TRBJ2-2

CDR3nt: TGTGCCAGCAGCCAAGATTGGAGACAGAAAAATTCACCCCTCCACTTT
CDR3aa: CASSQDWRQKNSPLHF
v_gene: TRBV4-2
abundance: -
d_gene: -
j_gene: TRBJ1-6

CDR3nt: TGTGCCAGTAGTATATCCGGGCGCTCCCCTCGCAATGAGCAGTTCTTC
CDR3aa: CASSISGRSPRNEQFF
v_gene: TRBV19
abundance: -
d_gene: -
j_gene: TRBJ2-1

CDR3nt: TGTGCCAGCAGCCTTTCCCAAGCGGGAGCGGAGACCCAGTACTTC
CDR3aa: CASSLSQAGAETQYF
v_gene: TRBV4-2
abundance: many
d_gene: TRBD2
j_gene: TRBJ2-5

CDR3nt: TGTGCCACCAGTGCAGGGCCAACCTACGAGCAGTACTTC
CDR3aa: CATSAGPTYEQYF
v_gene: TRBV24-1
abundance: -
d_gene: -
j_gene: TRBJ2-7

CDR3nt: TGTGCCAGCTCACAGACCCCAAGGTATAACACTGAAGCTTTCTTT
CDR3aa: CASSQTPRYNTEAFF
v_gene: TRBV18
abundance: -
d_gene: -
j_gene: TRBJ1-1

CDR3nt: TGTGCCAGCAGCTCGATTAGCGGGAGGGCCTACAATGAGCAGTTCTTC
CDR3aa: CASSSISGRAYNEQFF
v_gene: TRBV7-9
abundance: once
d_gene: TRBD2
j_gene: TRBJ2-1

CDR3nt: TGTGCCAGCAGCTTGTATCGAGTATTCGTGGCTAACTATGGCTACACCTTC
CDR3aa: CASSLYRVFVANYGYTF
v_gene: TRBV5-8
abundance: -
d_gene: -
j_gene: TRBJ1-2

CDR3nt: TGTGCCAGCAGGAAGGTGGGGCTCTATGGCTACACCTTC
CDR3aa: CASRKVGLYGYTF
v_gene: TRBV28
abundance: -
d_gene: -
j_gene: TRBJ1-2

CDR3nt: TGTGCCATCAGGACACCGACTAACTATGGCTACACCTTC
CDR3aa: CAIRTPTNYGYTF
v_gene: TRBV10-3
abundance: few
d_gene: -
j_gene: TRBJ1-2

CDR3nt: TGTGCCAGCCAACTAGGGACAGGGGGAGGTCAGCCCCAGCATTTT
CDR3aa: CASQLGTGGGQPQHF
v_gene: TRBV28
abundance: -
d_gene: TRBD1
j_gene: TRBJ1-5

CDR3nt: TGCGCCAGCAGACGGAACACACGACTTACCGCAACTAATGAAAAACTGTTTTTT
CDR3aa: CASRRNTRLTATNEKLFF
v_gene: TRBV5-1
abundance: -
d_gene: -
j_gene: TRBJ1-4

CDR3nt: TGTGCCAGCAGTAGTGGGGGGGCCACTGAAGCTTTCTTT
CDR3aa: CASSSGGATEAFF
v_gene: TRBV12-3/TRBV12-4
abundance: once
d_gene: -
j_gene: TRBJ1-1

CDR3nt: TGTGCCTGGAGGGGATTAGGGCTGAATAGCAATCAGCCCCAGCATTTT
CDR3aa: CAWRGLGLNSNQPQHF
v_gene: TRBV30
abundance: few
d_gene: -
j_gene: TRBJ1-5

CDR3nt: TGTGCCAGCAGTCTCCCGACAGGATCCAAAAACATTCAGTACTTC
CDR3aa: CASSLPTGSKNIQYF
v_gene: TRBV28
abundance: -
d_gene: -
j_gene: TRBJ2-4

CDR3nt: TGTGCCAGCAGCCACCTCCGCAGCATCTACGAGCAGTACTTC
CDR3aa: CASSHLRSIYEQYF
v_gene: TRBV11-2
abundance: once
d_gene: -
j_gene: TRBJ2-7

CDR3nt: TGCAGCGCCTCGGGACGGGGAAAGGCTGAAGCTTTCTTT
CDR3aa: CSASGRGKAEAFF
v_gene: TRBV29-1
abundance: few
d_gene: -
j_gene: TRBJ1-1

CDR3nt: TGTGCCAGCAGCCCCGGGACTAGCGGGTCCTACGAGCAGTACTTC
CDR3aa: CASSPGTSGSYEQYF
v_gene: TRBV4-2
abundance: few
d_gene: TRBD2
j_gene: TRBJ2-7

CDR3nt: TGTGCCAGCAGCTTAAACGGGGAGGTTGAAGCTTTCTTT
CDR3aa: CASSLNGEVEAFF
v_gene: TRBV7-9
abundance: -
d_gene: -
j_gene: TRBJ1-1

CDR3nt: TGTGCCAGCAGCCCGGAATTGACTAGATCGGGGGAGCTGTTTTTT
CDR3aa: CASSPELTRSGELFF
v_gene: TRBV2
abundance: -
d_gene: -
j_gene: TRBJ2-2

CDR3nt: TGTGCCAGCAGCGTGACTAGCGGAGACTCCTACGAGCAGTACTTC
CDR3aa: CASSVTSGDSYEQYF
v_gene: TRBV7-2
abundance: -
d_gene: TRBD2
j_gene: TRBJ2-7

CDR3nt: TGTGCCAGCAGTTACTCGCGACAGTTTAACACTGAAGCTTTCTTT
CDR3aa: CASSYSRQFNTEAFF
v_gene: TRBV6-5
abundance: -
d_gene: -
j_gene: TRBJ1-1

CDR3nt: TGTGCCAGCAGCTTAGTCGAGGGGGCCACCCCGGGAAAACTGTTTTTT
CDR3aa: CASSLVEGATPGKLFF
v_gene: TRBV7-2
abundance: -
d_gene: TRBD1
j_gene: TRBJ1-4

CDR3nt: TGTGCCTGGAGTCGGAGGGACTCTGGAAACACCATATATTTT
CDR3aa: CAWSRRDSGNTIYF
v_gene: TRBV30
abundance: few
d_gene: -
j_gene: TRBJ1-3

CDR3nt: TGTGCCAGCAGACCCTTCCAGGGGGGGGCCACTGAAGCTTTCTTT
CDR3aa: CASRPFQGGATEAFF
v_gene: TRBV6-5
abundance: -
d_gene: TRBD1
j_gene: TRBJ1-1

CDR3nt: TGTGCCAGCTCACCACGGACAGGGACCTTCTCTGGAAACACCATATATTTT
CDR3aa: CASSPRTGTFSGNTIYF
v_gene: TRBV18
abundance: -
d_gene: TRBD1
j_gene: TRBJ1-3

CDR3nt: TGTGCCAGCTCACCCGGACAGGGGAACACTGAAGCTTTCTTT
CDR3aa: CASSPGQGNTEAFF
v_gene: TRBV18
abundance: few
d_gene: TRBD1
j_gene: TRBJ1-1

CDR3nt: TGTGCCAGCAGTTTATCGAAAGGTCTTATCGCCGCCCGTTCACCCCTCCACTTT
CDR3aa: CASSLSKGLIAARSPLHF
v_gene: TRBV27
abundance: -
d_gene: -
j_gene: TRBJ1-6

CDR3nt: TGTGCCAGCAGCCAAGATGCAGGAGTCTCTGGAAACACCATATATTTT
CDR3aa: CASSQDAGVSGNTIYF
v_gene: TRBV14
abundance: -
d_gene: -
j_gene: TRBJ1-3

CDR3nt: TGCAGCGTGGAGGGGTATGGCTACACCTTC
CDR3aa: CSVEGYGYTF
v_gene: TRBV29-1
abundance: -
d_gene: -
j_gene: TRBJ1-2

CDR3nt: TGTGCCAGTAACATCTATAGCTCCTACAATGAGCAGTTCTTC
CDR3aa: CASNIYSSYNEQFF
v_gene: TRBV6-5
abundance: -
d_gene: -
j_gene: TRBJ2-1

CDR3nt: TGCAGCGTCGGGGGAAGCGCCTACAATGAGCAGTTCTTC
CDR3aa: CSVGGSAYNEQFF
v_gene: TRBV29-1
abundance: -
d_gene: -
j_gene: TRBJ2-1

CDR3nt: TGCGCCAGCAGCTTGGGACAGAACTACGAGCAGTACTTC
CDR3aa: CASSLGQNYEQYF
v_gene: TRBV5-1
abundance: few
d_gene: -
j_gene: TRBJ2-7

CDR3nt: TGCGCCAGCAGTGATCCGGGACTACCCCAAGAGACCCAGTACTTC
CDR3aa: CASSDPGLPQETQYF
v_gene: TRBV10-2
abundance: -
d_gene: TRBD2
j_gene: TRBJ2-5

CDR3nt: TGCGCCAGCAGCCCTCCGGGACACCTCTATGGCTACACCTTC
CDR3aa: CASSPPGHLYGYTF
v_gene: TRBV4-1
abundance: -
d_gene: -
j_gene: TRBJ1-2

CDR3nt: TGCAGTGCCGGATATCGTTTCTTT
CDR3aa: CSAGYRFF
v_gene: TRBV20-1
abundance: -
d_gene: -
j_gene: TRBJ1-1

CDR3nt: TGCGCCAGCAGCTTCGGCACCGAGGGAGAGACCCAGTACTTC
CDR3aa: CASSFGTEGETQYF
v_gene: TRBV5-1
abundance: -
d_gene: -
j_gene: TRBJ2-5

CDR3nt: TGTGCCAGCAGGACTATCCTCACAGATACGCAGTATTTT
CDR3aa: CASRTILTDTQYF
v_gene: TRBV27
abundance: -
d_gene: -
j_gene: TRBJ2-3